Listed below are T cell receptor beta chains from one sample, sequenced in a study of shared clonotypes between healthy human individuals. This table comes from immunoSEQ multiplex PCR, and its TCRdb copy is limited to in-frame clones, with some not included. Among some 650,000 clones, approximately 97% were seen once, and the ten largest hold roughly 0.055%. The source material was naive CD4+ T cells sorted from blood. The receptor set was obtained from a woman aged 25-40 years in good health. The CDR3 runs from the conserved cysteine through the conserved F or W. The order of the fields is V gene, D gene, clone size, J gene, CDR3 DNA, CDR3 protein. The D gene is left open where the match is weak. Clone size is shown for a subset of rows, as once, few, many or a class of expanded clone.

TRBV6-6	TRBD1	-	TRBJ2-7	TGTGCCAGCAGCGGGACAGGGGCCTCATACGAGCAGTACTTC	CASSGTGASYEQYF
TRBV2	-	-	TRBJ1-4	TGTGCCAGCAGTGAGGCGGCAGGGGACTTTAATGAAAAACTGTTTTTT	CASSEAAGDFNEKLFF
TRBV7-9	-	-	TRBJ2-7	TGTGCCAGCAGCTTATTCGGACAGTTCTACGAGCAGTACTTC	CASSLFGQFYEQYF
TRBV4-2	TRBD2	-	TRBJ2-7	TGTGCCAGCAGCCGCCAACTAGCGAACCCCTACGAGCAGTACTTC	CASSRQLANPYEQYF
TRBV11-2	-	-	TRBJ1-4	TGTGCCAGCAGCTTAGTCAGGGGTAGTCGGGAAAAACTGTTTTTT	CASSLVRGSREKLFF
TRBV29-1	-	-	TRBJ1-1	TGCAGCGTCCGCGACGGGCAAGGGGCTTTCTTT	CSVRDGQGAFF
TRBV7-8	-	-	TRBJ2-7	TGTGCCAGCAGCTTAGCGGTGATCCCCTACGAGCAGTACTTC	CASSLAVIPYEQYF
TRBV14	TRBD2	-	TRBJ2-1	TGTGCCAGCAGCCAAGTCTCCGGGACTAGCGGGAGGTCTGAGCAGTTCTTC	CASSQVSGTSGRSEQFF
TRBV5-1	-	-	TRBJ2-4	TGCGCCAGACCCGCCAAAAACATTCAGTACTTC	CARPAKNIQYF
TRBV15	-	once	TRBJ2-3	TGTGCCACCAGCAGTGGGCTACCTCTCTTGGGAGGGGGTACGCAGTATTTT	CATSSGLPLLGGGTQYF
TRBV29-1	TRBD1	-	TRBJ1-1	TGCAGGGGAGACAGGGATATAGACACTGAAGCTTTCTTT	CRGDRDIDTEAFF
TRBV7-9	-	-	TRBJ2-7	TGTGCCAGCAGCGGGTACAGGGACCTAACCTCCACCTACGAGCAGTACTTC	CASSGYRDLTSTYEQYF
TRBV29-1	-	-	TRBJ2-7	TGCAGCGTTACCACTGACCATGGCCATTACGAGCAGTACTTC	CSVTTDHGHYEQYF